The clone carrying this T cell receptor (beta chain) has a handful of counts. Its antigen is unknown. Germline V gives CDR1 SGHAT, CDR2 FQNNGV. V lost 5 bases, J lost 6 bases, and 11 bases stayed unmatched. The CDR3 runs 16 residues. Here immunoSEQ multiplex PCR was the method, and the copy in TCRdb shows in-frame clones only, minus some. The data hold more than 85,000 clones, with about 90% observed a single time. The data originate from a study of siplizumab effects on memory and regulatory T cells. Notes on the study in general: Roughly 75-96% of dividing CD4+ or CD8+ clones were without an attributable naive or memory phenotype. A major contribution to the alloresponse seemed to be made by naive T cells, which seemed more diverse than memory cells. Treg-derived clones made up an average of about 64% of mappable alloreactive CD4+ clones with siplizumab and over 25% in controls.

Source material: Tregs sorted from blood. V is TRBV11-2 and J is TRBJ2-1, with TRBD2 matching 9 bases. The receptor comes from a human donor in good health. For the CDR3, the DNA is TGTGCCAGCAGCCGAATTAGCGGGAGTACCCCCAATGAGCAGTTCTTC. Encoded protein: CASSRISGSTPNEQFF.